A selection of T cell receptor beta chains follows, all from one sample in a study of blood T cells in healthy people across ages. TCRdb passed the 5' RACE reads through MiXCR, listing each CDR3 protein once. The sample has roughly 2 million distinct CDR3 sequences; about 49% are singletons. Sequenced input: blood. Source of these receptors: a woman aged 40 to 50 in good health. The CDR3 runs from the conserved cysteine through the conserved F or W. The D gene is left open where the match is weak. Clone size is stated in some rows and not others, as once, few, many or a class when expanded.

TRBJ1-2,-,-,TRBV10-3,CAISESGTMGYTF,TGTGCCATCAGTGAGTCCGGGACAATGGGCTACACCTTC
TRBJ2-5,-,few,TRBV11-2,CASSLVNHVQETQYF,TGTGCCAGCAGCTTAGTCAATCATGTACAAGAGACCCAGTACTTC
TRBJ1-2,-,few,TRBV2,CASSLEQATNYGYTF,TGTGCCAGCAGTCTCGAACAGGCGACTAACTATGGCTACACCTTC
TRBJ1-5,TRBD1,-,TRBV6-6,CASSLPGGPGQPQHF,TGTGCCAGCAGTTTACCAGGGGGCCCAGGTCAGCCCCAGCATTTT
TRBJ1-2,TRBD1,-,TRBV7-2,CASSPRGPLYGYTF,TGTGCCAGCAGCCCCAGGGGGCCCCTCTATGGCTACACCTTC
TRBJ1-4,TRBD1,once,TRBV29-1,CSASDRAPNEKLFF,TGCAGCGCTTCGGACAGGGCTCCTAATGAAAAACTGTTTTTT
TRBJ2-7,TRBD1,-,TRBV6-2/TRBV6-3,CASSQMDRPVGSYEQYF,TGTGCCAGCAGTCAAATGGACAGGCCGGTGGGCTCCTACGAGCAGTACTTC
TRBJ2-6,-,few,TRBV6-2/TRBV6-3,CASSYLQGGSGANVLTF,TGTGCCAGCAGTTATCTGCAGGGAGGATCTGGGGCCAACGTCCTGACTTTC
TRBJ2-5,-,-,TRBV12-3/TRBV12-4,CASSIHGGETQYF,TGTGCCAGCAGTATCCACGGTGGAGAGACCCAGTACTTC
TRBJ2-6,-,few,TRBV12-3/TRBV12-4,CASSFQRGSGANVLTF,TGTGCCAGCAGTTTCCAGAGGGGCTCTGGGGCCAACGTCCTGACTTTC
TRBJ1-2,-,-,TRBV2,CASRATGIEDGYTF,TGTGCCAGCAGGGCAACAGGGATCGAAGATGGCTACACCTTC
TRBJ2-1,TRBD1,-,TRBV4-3,CASSQGGQGMLNEQFF,TGCGCCAGCAGCCAAGGTGGACAGGGGATGCTCAATGAGCAGTTCTTC
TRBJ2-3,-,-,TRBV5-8,CASSLGSGLAEYF,TGTGCCAGCAGCTTGGGTTCCGGACTTGCGGAGTATTTT
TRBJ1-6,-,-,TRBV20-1,CSASQESSYNSPLHF,TGCAGTGCTAGCCAGGAAAGCTCCTATAATTCACCCCTCCACTTT
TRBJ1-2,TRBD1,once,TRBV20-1,CSASRQGDYGYTF,TGCAGTGCTAGTCGTCAGGGGGACTATGGCTACACCTTC